The source of this T cell receptor (beta chain) is a study of T cell responses to AZD1222 COVID-19 vaccine. General study findings and limits: At baseline, seropositivity was found in only a handful of AZD1222 recipients. Two AZD1222 doses significantly raised spike-specific TCR breadth and depth over controls.

Details on this clone: The antigen is undetermined.

Sequencing was performed with immunoSEQ multiplex PCR; in TCRdb, only in-frame clones are kept and a portion is missing. The sample yields 150,000 to 200,000 clones, about 91% seen once. The TCR was taken from an adult who received the AZD1222 COVID-19 vaccine. The source was peripheral blood, collected 28 days after the second AZD1222 dose.

The CDR3 DNA is TGTGCCAGTACCCCGGGTGGTGGGGGCCGGGGAGATACGCAGTATTTT. The encoded protein is CASTPGGGGRGDTQYF. The chain employs TRBV19 and TRBJ2-3; D is possibly TRBD1 (6 bases). Trimming took 7 bases from V and 5 from J, leaving 22 bases between them. The CDR3 spans 16 residues. The germline V gene encodes CDR1 LNHDA and CDR2 SQIVND (reference sequence).